This TCR beta chain was documented in a study of a mutant IDH1 vaccine in newly diagnosed glioma. Study details: There were eight vaccinations for patients, given in weeks 1, 3, 5, 7, 11, 15, 19 and 23. Radiotherapy alone preceded vaccination by 4-6 weeks; alternatively, vaccination started with temozolomide cycles. Study findings and constraints: Of the patients, roughly 93% had vaccine-induced immune responses.

V trimming: 3 bases; J trimming: 5 bases; junction bases outside the gene matches: 12. From germline, CDR1 is SGDLS and CDR2 YYNGEE. This CDR3 comprises 17 residues. Measured with immunoSEQ multiplex PCR; TCRdb has only the in-frame clones, and not every one. The repertoire holds over 55,000 clones, with roughly four fifths as singletons. The time point: week 11, during vaccination. The investigators gave 300 ug of mutant IDH1 20-mer peptide in each vaccine dose, together with topical imiquimod. New WHO grade 3 or 4 astrocytomas that were IDH1-mutant and ATRX-lost had been found in donors. On this clone itself: Antigen unknown.

The starting material was PBMCs, obtained from a glioma patient whose treatment included an IDH1 peptide vaccine. This TCR was sampled from a man aged 30 to 45 with glioma. The J gene is TRBJ1-4, the V gene TRBV9; the match to TRBD1 covers 8 bases. CDR3 loop: CASSEGTGGGLNEKLFF. The DNA for the CDR3 is TGTGCCAGCAGCGAGGGGACAGGCGGGGGCCTGAATGAAAAACTGTTTTTT.